A single sample gave rise to the 11 T cell receptor beta chains below, sequenced in a study of T cells in Graves' hyperthyroidism and ophthalmopathy. RNA transcripts provided the source from which TCR beta CDR3 regions were amplified. The TCR CDR3 first-round RT-PCR relied on the HTBI primer set. TCRdb itself ran the multiplex PCR reads through MiXCR, one entry per CDR3 protein. The table has approximately 590,000 distinct CDR3 sequences, less than 20% seen once. The sequencing input was blood. The receptors originated from a woman in her twenties or thirties with Graves' hyperthyroidism.

V gene TRBV12-5 combines with J gene TRBJ2-3; D possibly corresponds to TRBD2 (5 bases). This CDR3 region has 13 residues. Trimming took 2 bases from V and 6 from J, leaving 9 bases between them. Germline V gene data show CDR1 as LGHNT and CDR2 as FRNRAP. CDR3 residues: CASGLSRRDTQYF. The DNA of the CDR3 is TGTGCTAGTGGTTTGTCGCGGAGGGATACGCAGTATTTT. Full variable domain (remainder filled in from reference TRBV12-5 and TRBJ2-3): DARVTQTPRHKVTEMGQEVTMRCQPILGHNTVFWYRQTMMQGLELLAYFRNRAPLDDSGMPKDRFSAEMPDATLATLKIQPSEPRDSAVYFCASGLSRRDTQYFGPGTRLTVL.

There are many counts of this clonotype. V usage is TRBV10-3 and J usage is TRBJ2-3, with D possibly being TRBD2 (6 bases). Trimming took off 4 bases at V and 0 bases at J, with 17 bases between the two ends. The CDR3 sequence is 17 residues long. In germline, CDR1 is ENHRY, CDR2 SYGVKD. The CDR3 spells CAISALGGPDSTDTQYF. CDR3 bases: TGTGCCATCAGTGCCCTAGGAGGGCCTGACAGCACAGATACGCAGTATTTT.

This clonotype was counted many times. The chain recombines TRBV2 with TRBJ1-5, with D possibly matching TRBD1 (5 bases). The germline V and J ends were trimmed by 3 bases and 7 bases, with 19 bases remaining between them. The CDR3 is made up of 16 amino acids. The germline gives CDR1 SNHLY, CDR2 FYNNEI. The DNA for the CDR3 is TGTGCCAGCAGTGACACCTCGTGGGACGCGTACCAGCCCCAGCATTTT. The encoded protein is CASSDTSWDAYQPQHF.

This clonotype was detected only a few times. This rearrangement joins TRBV14 to TRBJ1-1; D perhaps matches TRBD1 (6 bases). Trimming stripped 3 bases from V and 0 bases from J, with 11 bases between. The CDR3 has 15 residues. From germline, CDR1 is SGHDN and CDR2 FVKESK. As DNA, the CDR3 is TGTGCCAGCAGCCACCTAGGGACACTGAACACTGAAGCTTTCTTT. Translating gives CASSHLGTLNTEAFF.

In this sample, this clonotype turned up many times. The V call is TRBV30, the J call TRBJ2-1; the D is unclear. V was clipped by 0 bases and J by 8 bases, with 8 bases between them. This CDR3 region has 12 residues. Germline assignment: CDR1 GTSNPN and CDR2 SVGIG (reference sequence). The CDR3 DNA is TGTGCCTGGAGTGTTGATAGTCATGAGCAGTTCTTC. Protein sequence: CAWSVDSHEQFF.

This clonotype was counted a few times. The V gene is TRBV6-1, the J gene TRBJ2-5, with D perhaps TRBD1 (7 bases). Trimming took 1 base from V and 5 from J, leaving 14 bases between them. This CDR3 spans 15 amino acids. CDR1 and CDR2 (germline): MNHNS, SASEGT. The CDR3 nucleotides are TGTGCCAGCAGTGAAGGGGCAGGGGGGTTGGAGACCCAGTACTTC. This translates into CASSEGAGGLETQYF.

The chain carries TRBV7-3 and TRBJ2-3, with 12 nucleotides matching TRBD2. Trimming removed 4 bases from V and 4 bases from J; junction bases left unmatched: 6. In germline, CDR1 is SGHTA, CDR2 FQGTGA. The CDR3 has 16 amino acids. The CDR3 region has the DNA TGTGCCAGCAGCTCCTCGACTAGCGGGAGTGCAGATACGCAGTATTTT. The encoded protein is CASSSSTSGSADTQYF.

This clonotype was detected ten times or more. The chain has TRBV7-9 and TRBJ2-6, with D hard to call. Germline values: CDR1 SEHNR, CDR2 FQNEAQ (reference sequence). Trimming cost V 1 base and J 12 bases, with 4 bases left between them. The CDR3 length is 11 residues. In DNA form, the CDR3 reads TGTGCCAGCAGCTTAGTGGGCGTCCTGACTTTC. It codes for CASSLVGVLTF. The full variable domain, in which reference TRBV7-9 and TRBJ2-6 provide the parts outside the CDR3, is DTGVSQNPRHKITKRGQNVTFRCDPISEHNRLYWYRQTLGQGPEFLTYFQNEAQLEKSRLLSDRFSAERPKGSFSTLEIQRTEQGDSAMYLCASSLVGVLTFGAGSRLTVL.

This clonotype has a count of ten or more. This chain connects TRBV9 to TRBJ1-6; tentative D call: TRBD1 (5 bases). The CDR3 consists of 17 residues. V lost 0 bases and J lost 6, with 16 bases in between. Germline V CDR1 and CDR2: SGDLS, YYNGEE. Here the CDR3 DNA reads TGTGCCAGCAGCGTAGGTGGGGGAGGGACCCTTAATTCACCCCTCCACTTT. Its protein is CASSVGGGGTLNSPLHF.

The CDR3 sequence is CSVEAGVAYNEQFF. In DNA form, the CDR3 reads TGCAGCGTTGAAGCAGGAGTGGCGTACAATGAGCAGTTCTTC. J is TRBJ2-1 and V is TRBV29-1; D remains unclear. This CDR3 is built from 14 residues. V was cut by 1 base and J by 4 bases, with 11 bases left in between. Germline loops: CDR1 SQVTM, CDR2 ANQGSEA.

The chain joins TRBV6-1 to TRBJ1-3; 8 bases fit TRBD1. V gave up 5 bases and J gave up 2 bases; unmatched junction bases: 8. Germline V gene sequence: CDR1 MNHNS, CDR2 SASEGT. The CDR3 covers 16 residues. As DNA, the CDR3 is TGTGCCAGCAGTAAGCAGGACAGGGTCACTGGAAACACCATATATTTT. As protein: CASSKQDRVTGNTIYF.